This passage covers 13 T cell receptor beta chains from one sample sequenced in a study of vaccination effects on CD4 cells after COVID-19. Assay used: immunoSEQ multiplex PCR; TCRdb lists only in-frame clones, some missing. The data contain tens of thousands of clones, over 70% of them singletons. No antigen has been identified for these receptors. The ViraFEST assay expanded antigen-specific CD4+ T cells with viral peptide pools before sequencing. After roughly 10 days in culture, the CD4+ T cells were isolated. Two doses of either BNT162b2 or mRNA-1273 were given to each participant. Source: CD4+ T cells from PBMCs cultured with SARS-CoV-2 spike peptides, taken after COVID-19 vaccination. The receptor source for this set is a human donor who received a COVID-19 vaccine.

V and J are TRBV9 and TRBJ1-1; no firm D call. The CDR3 has 14 residues. V lost 0 bases to trimming and J lost 4 bases, with 10 bases between them. Germline values: CDR1 SGDLS, CDR2 YYNGEE. CDR3 in amino acids: CASSVDQTPTEAFF. CDR3 DNA: TGTGCCAGCAGCGTAGATCAGACTCCCACTGAAGCTTTCTTT.

The V call is TRBV5-8, the J call TRBJ2-6; D might be TRBD1 (6 bases). Germline V lookup: CDR1 SGHTS, CDR2 YDEGEE. The CDR3 is 16 residues long. The V gene lost 1 base and the J gene lost 1 base, with 9 bases spanning the gap. CDR3 region: CASSLTGRSGANVLTF. The CDR3 bases are TGTGCCAGCAGCTTGACAGGGAGATCTGGGGCCAACGTCCTGACTTTC.

This chain joins TRBV4-1 and TRBJ1-2; 9 bases align to TRBD1. This CDR3 is 16 amino acids long. Germline values: CDR1 MGHRA, CDR2 YSYEKL. The V and J ends lost 2 bases and 2 bases, in that order; junction bases with no gene match: 6. The CDR3 coding sequence is TGCGCCAGCAGCCAACAAAGGACAGGGGACAACTATGGCTACACCTTC. It is translated as CASSQQRTGDNYGYTF.

The V and J genes are TRBV14 and TRBJ2-7, with 9 bases aligning to TRBD2. Germline V gene sequence: CDR1 SGHDN, CDR2 FVKESK. Trimming at V came to 3 bases and at J to 6 bases, leaving 3 bases not matched to a gene. CDR3 length equals 13 residues. The CDR3 loop reads CASSQNSGGEQYF. The CDR3 region has the DNA TGTGCCAGCAGCCAGAATAGCGGGGGCGAGCAGTACTTC.

This clone was observed a few times. The chain employs TRBV3-1 (or the pseudogene TRBV3-2) and TRBJ1-4, with 12 bases that match TRBD1. V lost 4 bases and J lost 6; bases outside the gene matches: 9. The germline V gene encodes CDR1 LGHDT and CDR2 YNNKEL (reference sequence). This CDR3 contains 17 residues. This CDR3 reads CASSPGQGARRYEKLFF. The CDR3 DNA reads as TGTGCCAGCAGCCCGGGACAGGGGGCGAGGCGATATGAAAAACTGTTTTTT.

The genes are TRBV18 and TRBJ2-2; D gene uncertain. Germline V gives CDR1 KGHSH, CDR2 LQKENI. This CDR3 is 15 amino acids long. Between the trimmed V and J ends, which lost 0 bases and 2 bases, there was a span of 7 bases. CDR3 in amino acids: CASSPPNRNTGELFF. The CDR3 bases are TGTGCCAGCTCACCACCGAACAGAAACACCGGGGAGCTGTTTTTT.

This clone was found a few times. The CDR3 reads CASSPRTLNTEAFF. The CDR3 DNA reads as TGTGCCAGCAGCCCGAGGACTCTAAACACTGAAGCTTTCTTT. The rearrangement uses TRBV9 and TRBJ1-1, with D uncertain. CDR3 size: 14 residues. V was cut by 4 bases and J by 2 bases, with 12 bases left in between. Germline V gene sequence: CDR1 SGDLS, CDR2 YYNGEE.

The chain uses TRBV19 and TRBJ2-1; no definite D call. Germline-derived CDR1 and CDR2 are LNHDA and SQIVND (reference sequence). V shed 3 bases and J shed 9 bases, with 9 bases lying between them. This CDR3 has 12 amino acids. The CDR3, as DNA: TGTGCCAGTAGTATCCGTACAACTGAGCAGTTCTTC. Its translation is CASSIRTTEQFF. The full variable domain, in which reference TRBV19 and TRBJ2-1 provide the parts outside the CDR3, is DGGITQSPKYLFRKEGQNVTLSCEQNLNHDAMYWYRQDPGQGLRLIYYSQIVNDFQKGDIAEGYSVSREKKESFPLTVTSAQKNPTAFYLCASSIRTTEQFFGPGTRLTVL.

The V and J genes are TRBV3-1 (or the pseudogene TRBV3-2) and TRBJ2-1, with 10 nucleotides matching TRBD2. The CDR3 totals 19 residues. The V and J ends lost 4 bases and 3 bases, in that order; junction bases with no gene match: 15. CDR1 and CDR2 from the germline V gene are LGHDT and YNNKEL (reference sequence). Here the CDR3 reads CASSPLRLAGASVYNEQFF. CDR3 DNA sequence: TGTGCCAGCAGCCCGTTGAGGCTAGCGGGAGCCTCAGTCTACAATGAGCAGTTCTTC.

The V and J genes are TRBV10-3 and TRBJ2-7, with D possibly TRBD1 on 5 matching bases. Germline values: CDR1 ENHRY, CDR2 SYGVKD. The CDR3 length is 15 residues. The V end lost 4 bases, the J end lost 0 bases, and 13 bases lay between the germline ends. Here the CDR3 reads CAISGVAGSSYEQYF. CDR3 DNA: TGTGCCATCAGTGGTGTGGCAGGGTCCTCCTACGAGCAGTACTTC.

Only a few counts were recorded for this clone. The chain recombines TRBV11-2 with TRBJ2-5; 7 bases match TRBD2. The CDR3 is made up of 17 amino acids. Germline loops: CDR1 SGHAT, CDR2 FQNNGV. The V segment lost 5 bases and the J segment 2 bases; nucleotides outside the gene matches: 14. The CDR3 sequence: CASSQSNWEGIQETQYF. As DNA, the CDR3 is TGTGCCAGCAGCCAATCTAATTGGGAGGGGATACAAGAGACCCAGTACTTC.

This clone was counted a single time. V gene TRBV10-3 combines with J gene TRBJ1-2; 7 bases map to TRBD1. V was clipped by 4 bases and J by 1 base; unmatched bases: 3. From germline, CDR1 is ENHRY and CDR2 SYGVKD. The CDR3 sequence is 14 residues long. In DNA form, the CDR3 reads TGTGCCATCAGTGCTCGGGACAGTAACTATGGCTACACCTTC. Translation gives CAISARDSNYGYTF.

This clone was picked up a small number of times. The gene calls are TRBV19 and TRBJ2-7; the D gene is possibly TRBD1 (6 bases). Germline V lookup: CDR1 LNHDA, CDR2 SQIVND (reference sequence). V lost 4 bases to trimming and J lost 3 bases, with 13 bases between them. This CDR3 is built from 14 residues. CDR3 nucleotides: TGTGCCAGTAGTAGAACAGGGAAGAACTACGAGCAGTACTTC. Protein sequence: CASSRTGKNYEQYF.